Detailed here is one T cell receptor (beta chain). Since all of the isolated RNA was reverse transcribed, expressed TCRB transcripts were what got sequenced. Profiled with immunoSEQ multiplex PCR; TCRdb holds only in-frame clones, not every one. The sample shows 150,000 to 190,000 clones, around 10% of them seen only once. This sample was included in a study of beta chain features in type 1 diabetes. J lost 5 bases, V lost 1 base, and 6 bases had no gene match. The length of the CDR3 is 15 residues. The germline CDR1 and CDR2 sequences are MNHNS and SASEGT. Sequenced material: central memory CD4+ T cells from blood. The chain couples TRBV6-1 to TRBJ1-2, with 8 bases matching TRBD1. The receptor was derived from a man aged 18 to 29 in good health. Here the CDR3 reads CASSEGGTGIYGYTF. In DNA form, the CDR3 reads TGTGCCAGCAGTGAAGGCGGGACAGGAATATATGGCTACACCTTC.